These T cell receptor beta chains were read from a single sample in a study of T cells in Graves' hyperthyroidism and ophthalmopathy. TCRdb passed the multiplex PCR reads through MiXCR, listing each CDR3 protein once. The profile covers some 500,000 distinct CDR3 sequences, with around an eighth appearing a single time and around 17% taken by the ten largest. The specimen sequenced was blood. Source of these receptors: a woman aged 18-29 years with Graves' hyperthyroidism. Each CDR3 is given without its conserved first and last residue. The order of the fields is V gene, J gene, CDR3 protein.

>TRBV5-8|TRBJ1-4
ASSLEPGQAEKLF
>TRBV6-1|TRBJ1-2
ASSEASGQGYGYT
>TRBV7-9|TRBJ2-3
ASSFPRQGSPDTQY
>TRBV7-9|TRBJ2-1
ASSTGLAGEMSNEQF
>TRBV6-1|TRBJ2-7
ASSELAGGAEQY
>TRBV29-1|TRBJ2-1
SVDQGADEQF
>TRBV7-2|TRBJ2-7
ASSATSDSPLEQY
>TRBV11-3|TRBJ2-7
ASSWELADYEQY
>TRBV4-1|TRBJ1-2
ASSQDRQGNYGYT
>TRBV6-2/TRBV6-3|TRBJ1-1
ASSSYVGQRNTEAF
>TRBV11-2|TRBJ1-1
ASSNRGDTEAF
>TRBV28|TRBJ1-4
ASSPAGGVNEKLF
>TRBV4-1|TRBJ2-7
ASSQPSGGPYEQY
>TRBV7-3|TRBJ2-1
ASSSPEAGMSYNEQF
>TRBV6-1|TRBJ1-4
ASSLRDRGTNEKLF
>TRBV10-3|TRBJ1-3
AISPVDPGSGNTIY
>TRBV11-2|TRBJ1-5
ASSYRDESDQPQH
>TRBV20-1|TRBJ2-3
SARRTGERDTQY
>TRBV5-5|TRBJ1-5
ASSLSLAGSNQPQH
>TRBV20-1|TRBJ2-5
SARWGGETQY
>TRBV9|TRBJ2-7
ASSVSSSREDEQY
>TRBV6-1|TRBJ2-1
ASSPPTSGRSRGNEQF
>TRBV7-3|TRBJ2-1
ASSFYICSAGRTSVNEQF
>TRBV11-2|TRBJ2-3
ASSLAEGWTDTQY
>TRBV20-1|TRBJ1-4
SATDKMGANEKLF
>TRBV14|TRBJ1-1
ASTMTGDTEAF
>TRBV3-1|TRBJ2-5
ASSLTRGQRQETQY
>TRBV12-5|TRBJ1-2
ASGLVPKFGAIYGYT
>TRBV20-1|TRBJ2-6
SAREWGYGANVLT
>TRBV7-9|TRBJ1-5
ASSAQGINQPQH
>TRBV3-1|TRBJ1-4
ASSQWEEKGKLF
>TRBV30|TRBJ2-1
AWSVGRTATWNEQF
>TRBV5-4|TRBJ1-1
ASSPSTARLNTEAF
>TRBV7-3|TRBJ2-1
ASSLGIAGILGSYNEQF
>TRBV6-1|TRBJ2-5
ASSKLEGGETQY
>TRBV16|TRBJ2-1
ASIPGTGFKQF
>TRBV14|TRBJ2-1
ASSPTGYNEQF
>TRBV19|TRBJ1-1
ASSPSMGTEAF
>TRBV27|TRBJ1-2
ASPPARGAWGYT
>TRBV12-3/TRBV12-4|TRBJ2-1
ASSQGGLAPNEQF
>TRBV2|TRBJ2-4
ASRARRSNIQY
>TRBV5-1|TRBJ1-5
ASSLGGGNSNQPQH
>TRBV19|TRBJ1-2
ASSIWTGGASAPGYT
>TRBV6-1|TRBJ1-6
ASSRWARGNSPLH
>TRBV3-1|TRBJ2-2
ASSQGRNAGELF
>TRBV20-1|TRBJ2-1
SARSPPGPLVGSSYNEQF
>TRBV12-3/TRBV12-4|TRBJ2-5
ASSSSDRVGGETQY
>TRBV30|TRBJ1-2
AWSVQTNGYT
>TRBV19|TRBJ1-5
ASGQGPRKELQPQH
>TRBV5-1|TRBJ2-1
ASSFAGGGNEQF
>TRBV20-1|TRBJ1-5
SARDWIQGRNQPQH
>TRBV12-3/TRBV12-4|TRBJ2-3
ATQRLLTDTQY
>TRBV5-1|TRBJ2-3
ASSPQQYTQY